This T cell receptor beta chain stems from a study of pediatric ulcerative colitis. Regarding the study as a whole: Ulcerative colitis patients shared more blood-rectal clones than controls. This repertoire reflects total lymphocytes rather than subpopulations like regulatory T cells.

Before the diagnostic colonoscopy, ulcerative colitis patients were free of immunosuppressive medication. Colonoscopy and blood draw happened at the same time. CDR3 length: 14 residues. The trim removed 5 bases at V and 3 bases at J, leaving 5 bases unmatched. The germline V gene encodes CDR1 GTSNPN and CDR2 SVGIG (reference sequence). Clones were read by immunoSEQ multiplex PCR, and TCRdb kept only the in-frame ones, dropping some. Counted here are approximately 9,000 clones, 80% to 90% occurring once; the ten biggest clones make up 7%. As concerns this clone: Its antigen is not known.

This TCR came from a girl between 5 and 17 years old with moderate ulcerative colitis. What was sequenced was blood. The chain couples TRBV30 to TRBJ2-7, with 12 bases fitting TRBD2. CDR3 in amino acids: CAWRGLAGLYEQYF. The CDR3 DNA follows: TGTGCCTGGCGTGGACTAGCGGGGCTCTACGAGCAGTACTTC.